A single sample gave rise to the 28 T cell receptor beta chains below, sequenced in a study of T cell responses to AZD1222 COVID-19 vaccine. Only in-frame clones appear in the TCRdb table, and some are missing; sequencing was by immunoSEQ multiplex PCR. The sample consists of about 120,000 clones, less than 90% of them appearing once. Here the sequenced sample was peripheral blood, taken on day 0 of AZD1222 vaccination. These receptor sequences come from an adult in good health.

The rearrangement joins TRBV4-3 to TRBJ2-3; D is unclear. CDR1 and CDR2 (germline): LGHNA, YSLEER. V was clipped by 0 bases and J by 4 bases, with 5 bases between them. The CDR3 contains 13 residues. In DNA form, the CDR3 reads TGCGCCAGCAGCCAAGAGAGGCCAGATACGCAGTATTTT. Residues: CASSQERPDTQYF.

V is TRBV29-1 and J is TRBJ1-4; D not resolved. V lost 6 bases, J lost 3 bases, and 11 bases lay in between. CDR1 and CDR2 from the germline V gene are SQVTM and ANQGSEA. CDR3 length: 13 residues. The CDR3 protein is CSVSDWSNEKLFF. DNA for the CDR3: TGCAGCGTCTCGGACTGGTCTAATGAAAAACTGTTTTTT.

This clone appeared a single time. The genes are TRBV20-1 and TRBJ1-1; D is undetermined. Germline lookup yields CDR1 DFQATT and CDR2 SNEGSKA (reference sequence). This CDR3 has 14 residues. Trimming pared 3 bases from V and 2 bases from J, leaving 13 bases between. The CDR3 bases are TGCAGTGCTAGTAGAGGGCTTGCCAACACTGAAGCTTTCTTT. Its translation: CSASRGLANTEAFF.

This clone showed up just once. The chain is built from TRBV27 and TRBJ1-1, with 8 bases aligning to TRBD1. The CDR3 loop spans 17 amino acids. Germline V gene sequence: CDR1 MNHEY, CDR2 SMNVEV (reference sequence). The ends lost 5 bases at V and 0 bases at J; junction bases unmatched: 11. The CDR3 bases are TGTGCCAGCAGTCCGCACAGGGGGGGTATGATGAACACTGAAGCTTTCTTT. It codes for CASSPHRGGMMNTEAFF.

CDR3 in amino acids: CASSQDLGPLRPQHF. The CDR3 nucleotides read TGTGCCAGCAGCCAAGATTTAGGGCCTCTAAGACCCCAGCATTTT. The rearrangement joins TRBV3-1 (or the pseudogene TRBV3-2) to TRBJ1-5; D gene ambiguous. Germline V CDR1 and CDR2: LGHDT, YNNKEL (reference sequence). The CDR3 is 15 residues long. V shed 0 bases and J shed 10 bases, with 16 bases lying between them.

This chain links TRBV2 with TRBJ2-2; no clear D. V lost 6 bases and J lost 0, with 11 bases in between. The germline CDR1 and CDR2 sequences are SNHLY and FYNNEI. The CDR3 is made up of 15 amino acids. CDR3 coding DNA: TGTGCCAGCAGACCTTGGGCCTCGAACACCGGGGAGCTGTTTTTT. It translates to CASRPWASNTGELFF.

The chain has TRBV5-4 and TRBJ2-1; TRBD2 is a possible D gene (6 bases). This CDR3 contains 13 residues. Looked up from germline, CDR1 is SGHNT and CDR2 is YYREEE (reference sequence). V was clipped by 1 base and J by 12 bases, with 14 bases between them. CDR3: CASSLSGGQGQFF. CDR3 DNA sequence: TGTGCCAGCAGCTTGTCCGGGGGTCAGGGGCAGTTCTTC.

The chain has TRBV2 and TRBJ2-3; maybe TRBD2 (5 bases). The CDR3 is made up of 13 amino acids. CDR1 and CDR2 (germline): SNHLY, FYNNEI. Trimming removed 4 bases from V and 2 bases from J, with 7 bases in between. DNA for the CDR3: TGTGCCAGCAGTGCGGGGTACACAGATACGCAGTATTTT. Translation: CASSAGYTDTQYF.

This chain's CDR3 is CASSLGQRGTIYF. CDR3 bases: TGCGCCAGCAGCCTGGGGCAGCGGGGCACCATATATTTT. V gene TRBV5-1 combines with J gene TRBJ1-3; perhaps TRBD1 as D (5 bases). Germline CDR1 SGHRS, CDR2 YFSETQ. This CDR3 region has 13 residues. Deletions cut 4 bases from V and 9 bases from J, with 14 bases between.

The CDR3 sequence: CASSLTVTRNTEAFF. The CDR3 nucleotides are TGTGCCAGCAGTTTAACAGTTACCCGGAACACTGAAGCTTTCTTT. V and J are TRBV27 and TRBJ1-1; no clear D gene. The ends were cut back, 2 bases at V and 1 base at J, with 11 bases in the middle. Germline CDR1 is MNHEY and CDR2 is SMNVEV (reference sequence). The CDR3 consists of 15 residues.

The V gene is TRBV7-6, the J gene TRBJ2-5; no definite D call. V lost 0 bases and J 5 bases, leaving 13 bases between the germline ends. The germline V gene encodes CDR1 SGHVS and CDR2 FNYEAQ. This CDR3 contains 15 residues. The CDR3 is CASSLASQGRETQYF. Written as DNA, the CDR3 is TGTGCCAGCAGCTTAGCGAGTCAAGGAAGGGAGACCCAGTACTTC.

This clone was counted a single time. The gene calls are TRBV19 and TRBJ1-1; 7 positions match TRBD1. Germline V CDR1 and CDR2: LNHDA, SQIVND (reference sequence). After removal of 5 bases from V and 10 bases from J, the junction contained 10 bases not matched to a gene. This CDR3 region has 13 residues. The CDR3 region has the DNA TGTGCCAGTAGTCTCGCCGGACAGGATGCAGCTTTCTTT. As protein: CASSLAGQDAAFF.

The chain is built from TRBV18 and TRBJ2-6, with D possibly matching TRBD1 (5 bases). The germline V and J ends were trimmed by 8 bases and 2 bases, with 13 bases remaining between them. The CDR3 contains 15 residues. Germline V gene lookup returns CDR1 KGHSH and CDR2 LQKENI. This chain's CDR3 is CASGNQGAGANVLTF. For the CDR3, the DNA is TGTGCCAGCGGCAACCAGGGCGCTGGGGCCAACGTCCTGACTTTC.

The chain has TRBV5-5 and TRBJ1-1; a possible D gene is TRBD1 (6 bases). V was clipped by 0 bases and J by 1 base, with 7 bases between them. The CDR3 consists of 14 residues. Germline loops: CDR1 SGHKS, CDR2 YYEKEE (reference sequence). The CDR3 coding sequence is TGTGCCAGCAGCTTGGGACAGGCGAACACTGAAGCTTTCTTT. Its translation: CASSLGQANTEAFF.

V usage is TRBV5-1 and J usage is TRBJ2-5; no reliable D call. Trimming cost V 0 bases and J 4 bases, with 7 bases left between them. The CDR3 runs to 13 residues. Germline V gene sequence: CDR1 SGHRS, CDR2 YFSETQ. The CDR3 loop reads CASSLEKGETQYF. The CDR3 DNA reads TGCGCCAGCAGCTTGGAAAAAGGAGAGACCCAGTACTTC.

The chain carries TRBV4-1 and TRBJ2-7, with TRBD2 matching 9 bases. The V gene's germline CDR1 is MGHRA and CDR2 YSYEKL. With V trimmed by 0 bases and J by 4 bases, 16 bases remained unmatched. The CDR3 has 19 amino acids. CDR3 nucleotides: TGCGCCAGCAGCCAAGAACACTCGGAGGGGGCGGGAGGGCTATACGAGCAGTACTTC. This translates into CASSQEHSEGAGGLYEQYF.

The chain recombines TRBV5-4 with TRBJ1-1; 7 bases align to TRBD1. This CDR3 has 15 residues. V lost 3 bases and J lost 3; bases outside the gene matches: 8. Germline V lookup: CDR1 SGHNT, CDR2 YYREEE (reference sequence). As DNA, the CDR3 is TGTGCCAGCAGCTCAAACAGGGGATGGGACACTGAAGCTTTCTTT. Translating gives CASSSNRGWDTEAFF.

The CDR3 DNA reads as TGTGCCAGCAGCTTAGTCATCAATGAGCAGTTCTTC. Translating it yields CASSLVINEQFF. The J gene is TRBJ2-1, the V gene TRBV7-9; D unclear. The germline gives CDR1 SEHNR, CDR2 FQNEAQ (reference sequence). The CDR3 runs 12 residues. The V and J ends lost 1 base and 6 bases respectively, with 4 bases between them.

CDR3 protein: CASNKNRRDGYTF. The CDR3 region has the DNA TGTGCCAGCAACAAAAATCGGAGGGATGGCTACACCTTC. The chain uses TRBV6-5 and TRBJ1-2, with D uncertain. Trimming took off 7 bases at V and 6 bases at J, with 15 bases between the two ends. In germline, CDR1 is MNHEY, CDR2 SVGAGI. The CDR3 is 13 amino acids.

The J gene is TRBJ2-3, the V gene TRBV4-1; D gene unclear. V was pared by 0 bases and J by 0 bases, with 7 bases between. CDR3 length: 15 residues. Per germline, CDR1 MGHRA and CDR2 YSYEKL. CDR3 in DNA: TGCGCCAGCAGCCAAGATAGACCTAGCACAGATACGCAGTATTTT. It is translated as CASSQDRPSTDTQYF.

J is TRBJ1-1 and V is TRBV19; 10 bases are shared with TRBD1. The V gene's germline CDR1 is LNHDA and CDR2 SQIVND (reference sequence). J was trimmed by 9 bases and V by 5 bases; bases with no gene match: 6. The CDR3 has 13 residues. The CDR3 region is CASSFLDRGKAFF. CDR3 nucleotides: TGTGCCAGTAGTTTCCTGGACAGGGGGAAAGCTTTCTTT.

In its sample, this clone was seen a few times. This chain uses TRBV6-1 with TRBJ2-2, with D possibly TRBD1 on 5 matching bases. CDR3 size: 15 residues. CDR1 is MNHNS, CDR2 SASEGT, per germline. V lost 3 bases, J lost 3 bases, and 11 bases lay in between. CDR3 protein: CASSDGQGDTGELFF. CDR3 bases: TGTGCCAGCAGTGATGGGCAGGGCGACACCGGGGAGCTGTTTTTT.

The chain links TRBV27 to TRBJ1-5, with D possibly being TRBD1 (5 bases). The V end was cut by 0 bases, the J end by 4 bases, with 10 bases between. The CDR3 runs to 15 residues. Germline lookup yields CDR1 MNHEY and CDR2 SMNVEV (reference sequence). The CDR3 loop reads CASSLSGGPNQPQHF. CDR3 in DNA: TGTGCCAGCAGTTTATCCGGGGGACCTAATCAGCCCCAGCATTTT.

V is TRBV18 and J is TRBJ1-6; D may be TRBD1 (5 bases). There are 13 residues in the CDR3. Germline V gene lookup returns CDR1 KGHSH and CDR2 LQKENI. Trimming pared 6 bases from V and 14 bases from J, leaving 17 bases between. Here the CDR3 reads CASSVDGASALHF. The CDR3 DNA is TGTGCCAGCTCTGTCGACGGGGCTTCGGCCCTCCACTTT.

The chain uses TRBV4-1 and TRBJ2-1; 9 bases agree with TRBD2. The germline gives CDR1 MGHRA, CDR2 YSYEKL. Losses at the gene ends were 3 bases for V and 5 bases for J; bases not matched to a gene: 8. CDR3 length: 16 residues. The CDR3 region has the DNA TGCGCCAGCAGCCACTCCTTAGCGGGAGTAGACAATGAGCAGTTCTTC. This translates into CASSHSLAGVDNEQFF.

This rearrangement joins TRBV7-3 to TRBJ2-1; possibly TRBD2 for D (6 bases). Deletions cut 1 base from V and 8 bases from J, with 18 bases between. Per germline, CDR1 SGHTA and CDR2 FQGTGA. The CDR3 covers 16 residues. CDR3 sequence: CASSLRSGEWIDEQFF. Written as DNA, the CDR3 is TGTGCCAGCAGCTTAAGATCGGGGGAATGGATCGATGAGCAGTTCTTC.

The rearrangement uses TRBV7-9 and TRBJ1-2; D is ambiguous. The CDR3 is 14 amino acids. V was clipped by 0 bases and J by 4 bases, with 9 bases between them. Per germline, CDR1 SEHNR and CDR2 FQNEAQ (reference sequence). The CDR3 coding sequence is TGTGCCAGCAGCTTAGCCGAACTCTCCTATGGCTACACCTTC. It yields the protein CASSLAELSYGYTF.

V usage is TRBV12-5 and J usage is TRBJ2-1; 10 bases line up with TRBD2. This CDR3 region has 17 residues. Per germline, CDR1 LGHNT and CDR2 FRNRAP. V shed 0 bases, J shed 4 bases, and the junction held 6 bases outside the gene matches. In nucleotides, the CDR3 is TGTGCTAGTGGTTTGGTACATGGTAGCGGGAGGTACAATGAGCAGTTCTTC. Translated, it gives CASGLVHGSGRYNEQFF.